This T cell receptor beta chain was identified during a study of blood T cell repertoires in COVID-19 (dated by TCRdb to 2019 to 2021). Study-wide context: The collaborator samples originated in the United States, Italy and Spain and spanned the acute and convalescent phases of COVID-19. The material from the prospective study consisted of cDNA or gDNA derived from T cells, B-cell-depleted T cells, or PBMCs. The repertoires were released in a freely available public database meant as a resource for research on the immune response to SARS-CoV-2. Samples came from the ongoing ImmuneRACE study (first 160 participants) plus 1,254 subjects from 6 global collaborators. Where HLA class I and class II types were available, the types were taken from metadata supplied by the sample provider, not from assay-based typing. The dataset comprised deeply sampled blood TCRbeta repertoires from subjects exposed to, actively infected with, or recovered from COVID-19. The sample metadata nearly always contained a de-identified subject ID, COVID-19 status, age in years and sex.

This clone was observed a single time. The antigen it binds to is not known. Qualities for individual bases were not recorded, and no much larger clone is one base off. Participants in the prospective study were enrolled through a virtual design, were aged about 18 to 90 years, and lived in 24 United States geographic areas. In the prospective study, participants were assigned to cohorts based on the clinical history participants reported in a screening survey and a study questionnaire. Recovered participants in ImmuneRACE Cohort 3 were defined as having two consecutive negative NP/OP PCR tests, clearance from a healthcare professional, or resolution of symptoms. Each participant in the prospective study had whole blood, serum and a nasopharyngeal or oropharyngeal swab collected by mobile phlebotomists. Prospective study participants could optionally give additional blood draws and questionnaires over a 2-month period. Before DNA extraction, blood samples from the prospective study were shipped at room temperature or frozen.

The CDR3 covers 15 residues, taking in both the cysteine and the phenylalanine. Only the CDR3 portion is preserved as DNA: 45 bases, with reading frame beginning at the first base. CDR1 and CDR2, looked up from the germline V gene, are MDHEN and SYDVKM. The V and J ends are trimmed by 5 bases and 5 bases, leaving 16 bases between them. TCRbeta CDR3 regions were amplified from genomic DNA by means of the immunoSEQ Assay, a bias-controlled multiplex PCR. Concerning the study's data processing: Nucleated cell counts per sample were estimated from amplification of reference gene primers within the assay. Sequence reads were collapsed and filtered to measure the absolute abundance of every unique TCRbeta CDR3 rearrangement. Productive Simpson clonality was computed per sample as the square root of Simpson's diversity index over productive rearrangements. Sourced from immuneACCESS, this table was stored by TCRdb with only in-frame sequences that have V and J called. A share of the clones is absent; for the studies checked, an unresolved V gene accounts for under half, and the remainder has no known explanation. The V and J calls and clone size were taken over from that table, and D and trimming were inferred from the DNA. This sample gives about 120,000 clones in total; 80% to 85% of them show up just once. The leading ten clones occupy under 5% of the sample.

Paper-wide results and their limitations: Clinical and demographic metadata were provided uncurated, with the amount varying by source and participant.

Sequencing input: PBMCs or T cells enriched from blood (not recorded which). This TCR derives from a woman under 40 who had recovered from COVID-19. This chain joins TRBV28 to TRBJ2-1, with a tentative D gene TRBD2 over 5 matching bases. The sequenced DNA is TGTGCCAGCAGTAGTCCGGACTGGCTTAACAATGAGCAGTTCTTC. The translation is CASSSPDWLNNEQFF.